This T cell receptor (beta chain) was sequenced during a study of blood T cell repertoires in COVID-19. The overall study: Samples representing acute and convalescent COVID-19 were sourced from the United States, Italy and Spain. T cells, B-cell-depleted T cells, or PBMCs provided the cDNA or gDNA that served as material.

V dropped 0 bases and J dropped 2 bases, with 11 bases sitting between them. This CDR3 region has 15 residues. CDR1 LGHNA and CDR2 YSLEER come from the germline V gene. Per the study methods: Quantification of nucleated cells was approximated via reference gene primer amplification. Produced via immunoSEQ multiplex PCR; TCRdb's table is partial and in-frame only. V and J calls plus clone size are reproduced from that table; the DNA served to infer D and trimming. The sample has around 140,000 clones; about 92% are singletons. Material: peripheral blood. The source of this sequence is a human donor in a cohort sampled during active COVID-19. The chain combines TRBV4-3 with TRBJ2-7, with D tentatively TRBD2 (7 bases). The CDR3 DNA reads as TGCGCCAGCAGCCAAGAGACGGGGGGCACCTACGAGCAGTACTTC. This codes for CASSQETGGTYEQYF.